This TCR beta chain is from a study of blood T cell repertoires in COVID-19. The overall study: COVID-19 samples, acute and convalescent, were from the United States, Italy and Spain.

Method: immunoSEQ multiplex PCR; TCRdb's copy keeps in-frame clones and lacks some. The repertoire holds about 250,000 clones, with around 86% as singletons. This study enrolled people aged roughly 18 to 90 from approximately 25 US geographic areas. What the recovered Cohort 3 donors had was two negative PCRs, clearance, or symptom resolution. Trimming took 4 bases from V and 8 from J, leaving 21 bases between them. The CDR3 is made up of 15 amino acids. Germline assignment: CDR1 SGHNT and CDR2 YYREEE (reference sequence). This chain uses TRBV5-4 with TRBJ1-2; possibly TRBD1 for D (5 bases). This receptor was identified in a man younger than 35 who had recovered from COVID-19. Sequencing was performed on PBMCs or T cells enriched from blood (not recorded which). The CDR3 DNA reads as TGTGCCAGCAGCCCCCACCTCAACTTAAAGGGGGGCTACACCTTC. The encoded protein is CASSPHLNLKGGYTF.